This T cell receptor (beta chain) was sequenced during a study of blood T cells in healthy people across ages. Study-wide results and limits: Age showed a roughly linear inverse relationship with TCR beta diversity per million T cells.

A note on this clonotype: Its matching antigen is unknown.

The authors ran a second PCR of roughly 6 to 12 cycles using a sample-barcoded 5' primer and a J-beta primer mix. MiXCR, applied by TCRdb to the 5' RACE reads, yields one record per CDR3 protein. The table lists roughly 1,500,000 distinct CDR3 sequences, around two fifths of them singletons. Germline assignment: CDR1 DFQATT and CDR2 SNEGSKA (reference sequence). The CDR3 covers 11 residues. The sequence was collected from a woman between 18 and 30 years old in good health. The J gene is TRBJ2-1, the V gene TRBV20-1; TRBD2 matches at 11 bases. The sequenced sample consisted of blood. CDR3 residues: CRGLADNEQFF. CDR3 bases: TGCAGGGGACTAGCGGACAATGAGCAGTTCTTC.